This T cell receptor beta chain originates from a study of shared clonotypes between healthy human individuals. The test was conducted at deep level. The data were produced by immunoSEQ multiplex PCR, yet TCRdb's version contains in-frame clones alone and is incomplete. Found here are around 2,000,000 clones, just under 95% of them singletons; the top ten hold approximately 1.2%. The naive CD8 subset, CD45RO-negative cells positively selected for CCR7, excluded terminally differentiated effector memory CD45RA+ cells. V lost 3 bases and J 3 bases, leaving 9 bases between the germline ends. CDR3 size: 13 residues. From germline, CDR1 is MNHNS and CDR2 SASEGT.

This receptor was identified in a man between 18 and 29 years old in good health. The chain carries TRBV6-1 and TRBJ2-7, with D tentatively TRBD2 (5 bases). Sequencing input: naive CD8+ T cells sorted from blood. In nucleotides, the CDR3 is TGTGCCAGCAGTGATGAGGGTTTCTACGAGCAGTACTTC. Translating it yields CASSDEGFYEQYF.